Here is one TCR beta chain with its context. The sample comes from a study of blood T cell repertoires in COVID-19. Study context: Sample material is recorded as cDNA or gDNA derived from T cells, B-cell-depleted T cells, or PBMCs.

The CDR3 runs to 19 residues. Germline V gene sequence: CDR1 SSHAT, CDR2 FNYEAQ (reference sequence). V lost 2 bases and J lost 0, with 19 bases in between. Only in-frame clones appear in the TCRdb table, and some are missing; sequencing was by immunoSEQ multiplex PCR. The sample has fewer than 200,000 clones, roughly 80% seen once; the top ten hold 4.4%. The sample consisted of PBMCs or T cells enriched from blood (not recorded which). The receptor was derived from a woman aged 45 to 65 who had recovered from COVID-19. V gene TRBV7-7 combines with J gene TRBJ2-2; perhaps TRBD2 as D (6 bases). CDR3 in DNA: TGTGCCAGCAGCTTAATAACCGGGAGTACTTTCGCGAACACCGGGGAGCTGTTTTTT. Protein product: CASSLITGSTFANTGELFF.